This TCR beta chain was captured in a study of blood T cell repertoires in COVID-19. Study details: Whether acute or convalescent, the COVID-19 samples came from the United States, Italy and Spain. Sources were T cells, B-cell-depleted T cells, or PBMCs; the material itself was cDNA or gDNA.

V lost 3 bases, J lost 10 bases, and 19 bases lay in between. The CDR3 runs 15 residues. Germline V gene data show CDR1 as LGHNA and CDR2 as YSLEER. Sequencing was performed with immunoSEQ multiplex PCR; in TCRdb, only in-frame clones are kept and a portion is missing. The sample lists approximately 83,000 clones; approximately 88% were seen once. This TCR was recovered from a man in his 70s with acute or convalescent COVID-19. This rearrangement joins TRBV4-3 to TRBJ2-1; tentative D call: TRBD1 (6 bases). Material for sequencing was peripheral blood. CDR3 nucleotide sequence: TGCGCCAGCAGCCAGGGCCCAGAACAGGGTCGCGAGCAGTTCTTC. This gives the protein CASSQGPEQGREQFF.